This T cell receptor (beta chain) is drawn from a study of shared clonotypes between healthy human individuals. With regard to this clone: Other DNA sequences in the same sample also yield this CDR3.

The assay was immunoSEQ multiplex PCR, and TCRdb's table has in-frame clones only and misses some. The table shows millions of clones, with 85% to 95% occurring only once. The source is a man between 18 and 35 years old in good health. Specimen: naive CD4+ T cells sorted from blood. As for subset: CD45RA+ positively selected.

In nucleotides, the CDR3 is TGTGCCAGCAGCCAAGGACTAGCGACAGATACGCAGTATTTT. It specifies CASSQGLATDTQYF. The J gene is TRBJ2-3, the V gene TRBV5-4; 9 nucleotides line up with TRBD2. V shed 4 bases and J 3 bases; nucleotides not matched to a gene: 3. Germline-derived CDR1 and CDR2 are SGHNT and YYREEE (reference sequence). This CDR3 is built from 14 residues.